This record looks at one T cell receptor beta chain sequence and its context. What it binds is not known. Quantitative molecular-barcoded 5'-RACE generated the TCR beta libraries. TCRdb analysed the 5' RACE reads with MiXCR anew, one entry per CDR3 protein. Of roughly 400,000 distinct CDR3 sequences in the sample, approximately 20% were seen once. The CDR3 totals 14 residues. Unmatched junction bases numbered 4, after V lost 7 bases and J lost 0 bases. Germline V lookup: CDR1 SGHVS, CDR2 FQNEAQ. This entry belongs to a study of CD8 T cells in ankylosing spondylitis. Findings of the study overall: A motif of 8 or 9 highly homologous TCR beta variants was seen as apparently characteristic of ankylosing spondylitis blood.

Sequencing was carried out using blood, either unsorted or a sorted T cell fraction (not recorded which). The V call is TRBV7-8, the J call TRBJ2-5; 8 bases are a match to TRBD2. The TCR was taken from a male donor with ankylosing spondylitis. The CDR3 DNA reads as TGTGCCAGCAAACTAGCGGCGTACCAAGAGACCCAGTACTTC. Its protein product is CASKLAAYQETQYF. Full variable domain (missing parts from reference TRBV7-8 and TRBJ2-5): GAGVSQSPRYKVAKRGQDVALRCDPISGHVSLFWYQQALGQGPEFLTYFQNEAQLDKSGLPSDRFFAERPEGSVSTLKIQRTQQEDSAVYLCASKLAAYQETQYFGPGTRLLVL.